Listed here are 2 T cell receptor beta chains from one sample, sequenced in a study of CD8 T cells in Susac syndrome. An amount of RNA that ranged from roughly 0.5 to 1 ug was reverse transcribed with random hexamers. TCRdb re-called the immunoSEQ multiplex PCR reads with MiXCR, one entry per CDR3 protein. The repertoire consists of approximately 210,000 distinct CDR3 sequences, with 85% to 95% occurring once and the leading ten covering around 0.15%. The specimen was CD4+ T cells from PBMCs. The receptors were sampled from a human donor with Susac syndrome.

The chain carries TRBV6-2 or TRBV6-3 and TRBJ1-1; D gene unclear. The CDR3 consists of 13 residues. V lost 3 bases and J 1 base, leaving 6 bases between the germline ends. Germline V gene data show CDR1 as MNHEY and CDR2 as SVGEGT. CDR3 loop: CASSYGGNTEAFF. Here the CDR3 DNA reads TGTGCCAGCAGTTATGGCGGGAACACTGAAGCTTTCTTT.

J is TRBJ1-2 and V is TRBV19; D may be TRBD1 (5 bases). V lost 3 bases and J 6 bases, leaving 14 bases between the germline ends. The CDR3 loop spans 14 amino acids. Per the germline V gene, CDR1 is LNHDA and CDR2 is SQIVND (reference sequence). CDR3 sequence (DNA): TGTGCCAGTAGTATCGGAGGGACTGGGGATGGCTACACCTTC. It encodes CASSIGGTGDGYTF.